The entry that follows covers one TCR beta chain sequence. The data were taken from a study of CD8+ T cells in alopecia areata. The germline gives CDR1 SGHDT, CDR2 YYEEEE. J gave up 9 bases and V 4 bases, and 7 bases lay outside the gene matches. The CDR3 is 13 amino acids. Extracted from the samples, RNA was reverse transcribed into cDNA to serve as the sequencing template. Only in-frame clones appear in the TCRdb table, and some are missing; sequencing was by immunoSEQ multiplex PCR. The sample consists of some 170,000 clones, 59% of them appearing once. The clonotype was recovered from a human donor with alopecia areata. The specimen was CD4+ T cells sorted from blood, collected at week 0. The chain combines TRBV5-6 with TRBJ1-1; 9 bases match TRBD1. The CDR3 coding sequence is TGTGCCAGCAGCGCTGGACAGGGGATGAAAGCTTTCTTT. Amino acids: CASSAGQGMKAFF.